Presented here are 10 T cell receptor beta chains from one specimen sequenced in a study of cytomegalovirus exposure and HLA in healthy donors. PCR employed 60 Vbeta and 13 Jbeta primers. The protocol was immunoSEQ multiplex PCR, while the TCRdb copy is restricted to in-frame clones and leaves out a portion. The profile shows tens of thousands of clones, approximately 64% of them singletons. Sequencing input: PBMCs. The receptors stem from a boy aged 10-17 years in good health and CMV-seropositive.

The genes are TRBV6-6 and TRBJ2-2; TRBD1 aligns across 9 bases. Germline CDR1 MNHNY, CDR2 SVGAGI (reference sequence). CDR3 length: 16 residues. V lost 5 bases, J lost 4 bases, and 8 bases stayed unmatched. The CDR3 loop reads CASSQKDRGLTGELFF. The CDR3 DNA reads TGTGCCAGCAGTCAAAAGGACAGGGGACTCACCGGGGAGCTGTTTTTT.

The rearrangement links TRBV19 to TRBJ2-1; D is undetermined. Germline CDR1 and CDR2: LNHDA and SQIVND (reference sequence). Trimming removed 3 bases from V and 10 bases from J, with 10 bases in between. The CDR3 runs 12 residues. CDR3 sequence reads: CASSMASEEQFF. In DNA, the CDR3 is TGTGCCAGTAGTATGGCCTCCGAAGAGCAGTTCTTC.

With regard to this clone: The germline gene is not matched at one end of the junction; a read error may be the cause. The chain carries TRBV7-9 and TRBJ1-1; D unclear. Germline loops: CDR1 SEHNR, CDR2 FQNEAQ (reference sequence). CDR3 length: 14 residues. The CDR3 loop reads CSSSLASVQQRAFF. CDR3 nucleotides: TGTTCCAGCAGCTTAGCGTCAGTCCAGCAGCGAGCTTTCTTT.

The chain recombines TRBV29-1 with TRBJ2-3; a weak D match, TRBD2 (5 bases). Germline assignment: CDR1 SQVTM and CDR2 ANQGSEA. This CDR3 contains 15 residues. V dropped 6 bases and J dropped 0 bases, with 16 bases sitting between them. CDR3 amino acids: CSVALEGASTDTQYF. CDR3 DNA: TGCAGCGTAGCGCTCGAGGGCGCCAGCACAGATACGCAGTATTTT.

The table lists this clone with a few counts. The CDR3 is CASSARGADFEQYF. In DNA form, the CDR3 reads TGTGCCAGCAGCGCCCGGGGGGCAGATTTCGAGCAGTACTTC. The chain combines TRBV5-4 with TRBJ2-7; a possible D gene is TRBD2 (7 bases). This CDR3 is 14 amino acids long. Trimming left V 4 bases short and J 6 bases short, with 17 bases between. The V gene's germline CDR1 is SGHNT and CDR2 YYREEE (reference sequence).

This chain links TRBV25-1 with TRBJ1-2; 7 positions agree with TRBD1. Germline CDR1 MGHDK, CDR2 SYGVNS. V trimming: 3 bases; J trimming: 6 bases; junction bases outside the gene matches: 19. The CDR3 length is 18 residues. The CDR3, as DNA: TGTGCCAGCAGTGACCCAAGGGGACAGAAGGGTAGGGGGCATGGCTACACCTTC. This gives the protein CASSDPRGQKGRGHGYTF.

The chain recombines TRBV4-1 with TRBJ1-2, with D perhaps TRBD1 (6 bases). The V end lost 2 bases, the J end lost 4 bases, and 11 bases lay between the germline ends. CDR1 MGHRA and CDR2 YSYEKL come from the germline V gene. The CDR3 spans 14 residues. The CDR3 bases are TGCGCCAGCAGCCAACCCCAGGGGTCCTATGGCTACACCTTC. Amino acids: CASSQPQGSYGYTF.

There are a few counts of this clone. The V call is TRBV5-4, the J call TRBJ1-2; 7 nucleotides align to TRBD1. Germline V gene sequence: CDR1 SGHNT, CDR2 YYREEE (reference sequence). CDR3 size: 14 residues. The ends lost 1 base at V and 2 bases at J; junction bases unmatched: 2. The CDR3 loop is CASSLSGQNYGYTF. DNA for the CDR3: TGTGCCAGCAGCTTGTCGGGACAGAACTATGGCTACACCTTC.

This clone has only a few counts. The CDR3 loop reads CASSPGGETQYF. The CDR3 nucleotides read TGTGCCAGCTCCCCAGGGGGGGAGACCCAGTACTTC. The gene calls are TRBV18 and TRBJ2-5; perhaps TRBD1 as D (7 bases). Germline CDR1 KGHSH, CDR2 LQKENI. The CDR3 is made up of 12 amino acids. V was cut by 6 bases and J by 5 bases, with 10 bases left in between.

This clone has a handful of counts. At one boundary the junction diverges from the germline segment, which might be a read error. V usage is TRBV5-6 and J usage is TRBJ1-2, with a weak D call TRBD1 (5 bases). Germline V gene sequence: CDR1 SGHDT, CDR2 YYEEEE. The CDR3 has 13 amino acids. CDR3 in DNA: TGTGCCAGCAGTCTTCGGGGGGATTACGGCTACCCCTTC. Translation gives CASSLRGDYGYPF.